This T cell receptor beta chain was profiled in a study of spatial heterogeneity in lung cancer. Turning to the study itself: Matched bulk RNA-seq gave a T cell module score that correlated strongly with tumor-region TCR transcript counts. Findings of the study overall: Mutation counts in tumors were tracked by counts of expanded intratumoral alpha and beta TCRs. Estimation of coverage gave values of about 7.1% for alpha and 13% for beta chains in tumor T cells.

The time point denotes: sample taken at primary tumor resection. Tumor, nontumor lung or frozen PBMC supplied whole RNA, sequenced without sorting. Unique molecular identifiers, one per molecule, were present on every TCR cDNA molecule. TCRdb reprocessed the 5' RACE reads via MiXCR and lists one record per CDR3 protein. This repertoire shows approximately 3,100 distinct CDR3 sequences, around 12% found once; its top ten account for 22%. This clonotype is judged medium-sized (0.01 to 0.1%). Its antigen is as yet unknown. The material was lung tumor tissue, obtained at surgery. This TCR was recovered from a male donor with early-stage non-small cell lung cancer.

CDR3 in amino acids: CASSPRTGGRETQYF. Written as DNA, the CDR3 is TGTGCCAGCAGCCCCAGGACAGGGGGGAGAGAGACCCAGTACTTC. The V call is TRBV5-4, the J call TRBJ2-5; 10 nucleotides match TRBD1. This CDR3 spans 15 amino acids. CDR1 SGHNT and CDR2 YYREEE come from the germline V gene (reference sequence). J lost 4 bases, V lost 4 bases, and 7 bases had no gene match.